This T cell receptor beta chain emerged from a study of T-cell reconstitution after alpha-beta-depleted transplantation in children. Using unique molecular identifiers, the investigators prepared the TCRbeta library. TCRdb reprocessed the PCR reads via MiXCR and lists one record per CDR3 protein. The table lists roughly 160,000 distinct CDR3 sequences, 11% of them singletons. This CDR3 has 19 residues. The germline gives CDR1 LNHNV, CDR2 YYDKDF (reference sequence). The V end was cut by 0 bases, the J end by 6 bases, with 24 bases between. This clonotype was counted ten times or more. The rearrangement uses TRBV15 and TRBJ1-5, with D possibly TRBD1 on 6 matching bases. The sequenced sample was PBMCs, obtained before TCRalphabeta/CD19-depleted stem cell transplant. The TCR originated in a boy between 2 and 10 years old with acute myeloid leukemia, due to receive a stem cell transplant. CDR3 DNA sequence: TGTGCCACCAGCAGAGAGGGCGTTATGGGCCAGGGGAAAGGTCAGCCCCAGCATTTT. Translating it yields CATSREGVMGQGKGQPQHF.